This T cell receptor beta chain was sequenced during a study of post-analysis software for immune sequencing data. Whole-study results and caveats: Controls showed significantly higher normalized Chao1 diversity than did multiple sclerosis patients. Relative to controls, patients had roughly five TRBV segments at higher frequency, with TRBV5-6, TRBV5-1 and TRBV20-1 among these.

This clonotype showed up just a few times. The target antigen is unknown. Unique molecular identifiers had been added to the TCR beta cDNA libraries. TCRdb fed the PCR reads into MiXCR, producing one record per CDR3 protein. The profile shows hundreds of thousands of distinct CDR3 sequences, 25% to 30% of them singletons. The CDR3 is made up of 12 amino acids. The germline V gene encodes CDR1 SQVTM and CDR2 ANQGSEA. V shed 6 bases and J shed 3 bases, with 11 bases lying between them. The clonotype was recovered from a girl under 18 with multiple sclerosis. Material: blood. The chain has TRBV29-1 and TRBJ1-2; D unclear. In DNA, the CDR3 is TGCAGCGTCGCACACGGGGACTATGGCTACACCTTC. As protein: CSVAHGDYGYTF. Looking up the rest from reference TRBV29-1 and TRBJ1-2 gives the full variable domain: SAVISQKPSRDICQRGTSLTIQCQVDSQVTMMFWYRQQPGQSLTLIATANQGSEATYESGFVIDKFPISRPNLTFSTLTVSNMSPEDSSIYLCSVAHGDYGYTFGSGTRLTVV.